A selection of T cell receptor beta chains follows, all from one sample in a study of blood T cell repertoires in COVID-19. Profiling relied on immunoSEQ multiplex PCR, and the TCRdb table lists in-frame clones only, not all of them. This sample yields 250,000 to 300,000 clones, of which about nine tenths are seen a single time; roughly 2% belongs to the top ten. The sample was peripheral blood. Every receptor here comes from a woman aged 45-65 years who had recovered from COVID-19. CDR3s include the opening cysteine and the closing phenylalanine or tryptophan. The D gene is left open where the match is weak. Clone size is not always given. Where it is, it says once, few, many or a class for expanded clones.

>TRBV6-5|.|TRBD1|TRBJ2-7
CASSYSTGASYKQYF
TGTGCCAGCAGTTACTCTACAGGGGCCTCCTACAAGCAGTACTTC
>TRBV7-9|.|.|TRBJ1-1
CASSLGEGEAFF
TGTGCCAGCAGCTTAGGGGAGGGTGAAGCTTTCTTT
>TRBV9|.|TRBD1|TRBJ2-7
CASSVQGTGVYEQYF
TGTGCCAGCAGCGTCCAAGGGACAGGGGTCTACGAGCAGTACTTC
>TRBV7-2|once|.|TRBJ1-2
CASSPQRQNYGYTF
TGTGCCAGCAGCCCCCAGCGGCAGAACTATGGCTACACCTTC
>TRBV3-1/TRBV3-2|few|TRBD1|TRBJ2-4
CASSHRGQGSSLAKNIQYF
TGTGCCAGCAGCCATCGGGGACAGGGGTCTTCACTAGCCAAAAACATTCAGTACTTC
>TRBV6-5|.|TRBD1|TRBJ1-1
CASRLGQGRSEAFF
TGTGCCAGCAGACTCGGACAGGGGCGATCTGAAGCTTTCTTT
>TRBV7-2|.|.|TRBJ1-5
CASSAGGAGQPQHF
TGTGCCAGCAGCGCGGGGGGGGCTGGACAGCCCCAGCATTTT
>TRBV6-5|.|TRBD1|TRBJ1-4
CASRKTGVNEKLFF
TGTGCCAGCAGGAAGACAGGGGTTAATGAAAAACTGTTTTTT
>TRBV9|.|.|TRBJ1-2
CASSVGNTGSYGYTF
TGTGCCAGCAGCGTAGGTAACACAGGGTCCTATGGCTACACCTTC
>TRBV5-4|.|TRBD1|TRBJ1-1
CASNRDRRNTEAFF
TGTGCCAGCAACAGGGACAGGAGAAACACTGAAGCTTTCTTT
>TRBV11-3|.|.|TRBJ2-2
CASSPAGAGTGELFF
TGTGCCAGCAGCCCCGCGGGGGCGGGGACCGGGGAGCTGTTTTTT
>TRBV5-8|.|.|TRBJ2-1
CASRGHDSTYNEQFF
TGTGCCAGCAGGGGACACGACTCTACCTACAATGAGCAGTTCTTC
>TRBV5-1|once|TRBD2|TRBJ2-5
CASSPGLAGAETQYF
TGCGCCAGCAGCCCGGGACTAGCGGGGGCGGAGACCCAGTACTTC
>TRBV4-2|once|.|TRBJ2-1
CASSRSGSRFTMIYEQFF
TGTGCCAGCAGCCGATCCGGGAGCCGCTTTACAATGATCTATGAGCAGTTCTTC
>TRBV9|.|TRBD2|TRBJ2-3
CASSVIPSGSSTDTQYF
TGTGCCAGCAGCGTAATTCCTAGCGGGAGCAGCACAGATACGCAGTATTTT
>TRBV12-3/TRBV12-4|.|.|TRBJ2-7
CASSLVRGHEQYF
TGTGCCAGCAGTTTAGTCAGGGGCCACGAGCAGTACTTC
>TRBV29-1|.|TRBD2|TRBJ2-7
CSVEEASGRYSYEQYF
TGCAGCGTTGAAGAGGCTAGCGGGAGGTACTCCTACGAGCAGTACTTC
>TRBV6-1|.|.|TRBJ1-1
CASSEDLLPGTPEAFF
TGTGCCAGCAGTGAAGATTTACTACCGGGAACACCTGAAGCTTTCTTT
>TRBV7-2|.|TRBD2|TRBJ2-7
CASSSRTSGGRYEQYF
TGTGCCAGCAGCTCCCGGACTAGCGGGGGCCGTTACGAGCAGTACTTC
>TRBV10-2|.|TRBD1|TRBJ2-5
CASSGDRGGQYF
TGCGCCAGCAGTGGAGACAGGGGTGGCCAGTACTTC
>TRBV19|.|.|TRBJ2-1
CASSIAGGSDEQFF
TGTGCCAGTAGTATAGCTGGGGGGAGTGATGAGCAGTTCTTC
>TRBV11-2|.|.|TRBJ2-4
CASSLDRAGWYNIQYF
TGTGCCAGCAGCTTAGATAGGGCGGGATGGTACAACATTCAGTACTTC
>TRBV6-2/TRBV6-3|.|TRBD2|TRBJ2-1
CASSYGDSGTVDEQFF
TGTGCCAGCAGTTACGGAGATAGCGGGACCGTCGATGAGCAGTTCTTC
>TRBV6-1|.|TRBD1|TRBJ1-4
CASSERFWAGGFNEKLFF
TGTGCCAGCAGTGAAAGGTTCTGGGCAGGGGGCTTTAATGAAAAACTGTTTTTT
>TRBV27|.|TRBD1|TRBJ1-2
CASGPTGVFSGYTF
TGTGCCAGCGGACCGACAGGGGTTTTCTCTGGCTACACCTTC
>TRBV15|.|.|TRBJ2-1
CATSRGAGTRFEQFF
TGTGCCACCAGCAGGGGGGCAGGGACCCGCTTTGAGCAGTTCTTC
>TRBV6-5|.|TRBD2|TRBJ2-7
CASSPGGGSSYEQYF
TGTGCCAGCAGCCCCGGGGGGGGGAGCTCCTACGAGCAGTACTTC
>TRBV5-1|.|.|TRBJ1-4
CASSLGLRGPDEKLFF
TGCGCCAGCAGCTTGGGGTTGCGGGGGCCGGATGAAAAACTGTTTTTT
>TRBV15|.|.|TRBJ1-1
CATSRDRGPEAFF
TGTGCCACCAGCAGAGATCGCGGTCCTGAAGCTTTCTTT
>TRBV5-1|.|.|TRBJ1-2
CASSVYRDNYGYTF
TGCGCCAGCAGCGTCTACAGGGATAACTATGGCTACACCTTC
>TRBV7-9|.|.|TRBJ2-3
CASSLSARYTDTQYF
TGTGCCAGCAGCTTGAGTGCACGATACACAGATACGCAGTATTTT
>TRBV13|.|TRBD1|TRBJ2-3
CASSLWGQGVLTDTQYF
TGTGCCAGCAGCTTATGGGGACAGGGGGTGCTGACAGATACGCAGTATTTT
>TRBV27|.|TRBD2|TRBJ2-6
CASSLSIRAGRGLRANVLTF
TGTGCCAGCAGTTTATCCATCAGGGCAGGGAGGGGTCTTCGGGCCAACGTCCTGACTTTC
>TRBV28|.|TRBD1|TRBJ1-2
CASSPGQGIGGYTF
TGTGCCAGCAGTCCGGGACAGGGGATTGGGGGCTACACCTTC
>TRBV14|.|.|TRBJ2-4
CASSPLGQPNIQYF
TGTGCCAGCAGCCCTCTGGGGCAGCCAAACATTCAGTACTTC
>TRBV28|.|TRBD2|TRBJ2-5
CASSPRTSGRQETQYF
TGTGCCAGCAGTCCCAGGACTAGCGGGAGGCAAGAGACCCAGTACTTC
>TRBV3-1/TRBV3-2|few|TRBD1|TRBJ1-6
CASSHPGQGSYNSPLHF
TGTGCCAGCAGCCATCCCGGACAGGGATCGTATAATTCACCCCTCCACTTT